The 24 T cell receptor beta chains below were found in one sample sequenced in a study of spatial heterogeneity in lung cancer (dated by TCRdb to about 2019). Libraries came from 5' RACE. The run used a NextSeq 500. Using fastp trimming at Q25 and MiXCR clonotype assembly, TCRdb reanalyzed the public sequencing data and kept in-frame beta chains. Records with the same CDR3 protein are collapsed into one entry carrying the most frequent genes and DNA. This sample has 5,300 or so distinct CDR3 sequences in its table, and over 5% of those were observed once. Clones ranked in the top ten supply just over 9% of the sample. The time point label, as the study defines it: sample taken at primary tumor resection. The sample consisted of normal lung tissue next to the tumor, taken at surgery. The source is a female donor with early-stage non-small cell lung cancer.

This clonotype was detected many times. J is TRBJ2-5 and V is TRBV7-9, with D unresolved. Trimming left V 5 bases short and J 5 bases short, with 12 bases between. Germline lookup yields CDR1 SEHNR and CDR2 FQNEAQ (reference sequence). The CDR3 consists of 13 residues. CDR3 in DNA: TGTGCCAGCAGCGCCCGCGGATCGGAGACCCAGTACTTC. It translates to CASSARGSETQYF.

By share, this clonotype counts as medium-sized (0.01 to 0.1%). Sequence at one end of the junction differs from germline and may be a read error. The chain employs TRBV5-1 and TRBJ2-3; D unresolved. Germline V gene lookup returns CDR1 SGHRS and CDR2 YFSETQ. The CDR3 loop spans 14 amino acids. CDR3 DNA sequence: TGCGCCAGCAGGTTGGAGAGCAGCACAGATACGCAGTATTTT. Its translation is CASRLESSTDTQYF.

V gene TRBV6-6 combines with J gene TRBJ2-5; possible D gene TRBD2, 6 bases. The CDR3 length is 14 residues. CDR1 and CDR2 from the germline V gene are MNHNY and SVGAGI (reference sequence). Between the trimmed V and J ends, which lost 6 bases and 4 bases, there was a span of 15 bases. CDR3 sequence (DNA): TGTGCCAGCAGGAGGGGACTGGAAGGAGAGACCCAGTACTTC. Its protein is CASRRGLEGETQYF.

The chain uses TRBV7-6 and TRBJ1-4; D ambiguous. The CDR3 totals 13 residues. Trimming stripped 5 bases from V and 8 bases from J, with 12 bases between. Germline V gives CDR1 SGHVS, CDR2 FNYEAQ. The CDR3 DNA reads TGTGCCAGCAGCACTGAACTGGGGGAAAAACTGTTTTTT. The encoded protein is CASSTELGEKLFF.

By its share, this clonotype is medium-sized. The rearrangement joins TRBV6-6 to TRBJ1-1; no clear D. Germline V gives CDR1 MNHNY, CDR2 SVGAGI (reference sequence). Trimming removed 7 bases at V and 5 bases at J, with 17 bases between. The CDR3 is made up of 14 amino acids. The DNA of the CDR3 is TGTGCCAGCACCCAGGACCCGGGGAGGACTGAAGCTTTCTTT. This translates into CASTQDPGRTEAFF.

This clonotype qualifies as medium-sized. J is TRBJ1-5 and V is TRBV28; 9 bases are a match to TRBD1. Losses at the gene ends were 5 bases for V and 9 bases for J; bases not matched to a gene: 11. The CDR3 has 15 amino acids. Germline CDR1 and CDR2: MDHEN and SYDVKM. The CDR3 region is CASSKGQGLAGPQHF. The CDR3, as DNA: TGTGCCAGCAGTAAGGGACAGGGTCTCGCCGGGCCCCAGCATTTT.

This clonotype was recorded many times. The CDR3: CASTRTGQGADTQYF. CDR3 bases: TGCGCCAGCACCCGCACGGGACAGGGGGCGGATACGCAGTATTTT. This rearrangement joins TRBV4-1 to TRBJ2-3; 12 bases map to TRBD1. CDR3 size: 15 residues. V lost 7 bases, J lost 6 bases, and 8 bases stayed unmatched. Per germline, CDR1 MGHRA and CDR2 YSYEKL.

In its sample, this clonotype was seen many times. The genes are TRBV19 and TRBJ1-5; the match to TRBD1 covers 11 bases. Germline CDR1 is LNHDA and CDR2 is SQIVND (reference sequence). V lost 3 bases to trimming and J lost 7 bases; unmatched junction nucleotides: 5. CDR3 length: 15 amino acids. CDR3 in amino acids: CASSIAGTGGQPQHF. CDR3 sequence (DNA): TGTGCCAGTAGTATCGCCGGGACAGGGGGGCAGCCCCAGCATTTT. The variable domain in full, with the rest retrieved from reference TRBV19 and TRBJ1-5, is DGGITQSPKYLFRKEGQNVTLSCEQNLNHDAMYWYRQDPGQGLRLIYYSQIVNDFQKGDIAEGYSVSREKKESFPLTVTSAQKNPTAFYLCASSIAGTGGQPQHFGDGTRLSIL.

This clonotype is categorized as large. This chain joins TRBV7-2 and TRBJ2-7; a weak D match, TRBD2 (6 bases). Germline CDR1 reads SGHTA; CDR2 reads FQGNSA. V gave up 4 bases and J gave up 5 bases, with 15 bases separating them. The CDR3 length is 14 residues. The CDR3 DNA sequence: TGTGCCAGCAGCTCGGGGACTCCTGTCCACGAGCAGTACTTC. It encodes CASSSGTPVHEQYF.

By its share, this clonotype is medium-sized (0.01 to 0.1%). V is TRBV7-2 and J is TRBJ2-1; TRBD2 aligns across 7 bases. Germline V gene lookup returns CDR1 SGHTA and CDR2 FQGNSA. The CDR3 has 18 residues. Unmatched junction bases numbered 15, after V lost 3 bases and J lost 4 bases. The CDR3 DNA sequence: TGTGCCAGCAGCTTGGAGTCCTCAGGGACTACAGTTTACAATGAGCAGTTCTTC. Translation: CASSLESSGTTVYNEQFF. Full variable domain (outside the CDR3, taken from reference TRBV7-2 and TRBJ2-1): GAGVSQSPSNKVTEKGKDVELRCDPISGHTALYWYRQSLGQGLEFLIYFQGNSAPDKSGLPSDRFSAERTGGSVSTLTIQRTQQEDSAVYLCASSLESSGTTVYNEQFFGPGTRLTVL.

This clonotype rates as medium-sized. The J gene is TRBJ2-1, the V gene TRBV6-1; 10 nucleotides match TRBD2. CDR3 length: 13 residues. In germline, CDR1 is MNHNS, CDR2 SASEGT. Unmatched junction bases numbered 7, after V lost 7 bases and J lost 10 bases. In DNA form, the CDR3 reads TGTGCCAGCAACCAAGCGGGAGGGCGGGAGCAGTTCTTC. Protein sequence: CASNQAGGREQFF.

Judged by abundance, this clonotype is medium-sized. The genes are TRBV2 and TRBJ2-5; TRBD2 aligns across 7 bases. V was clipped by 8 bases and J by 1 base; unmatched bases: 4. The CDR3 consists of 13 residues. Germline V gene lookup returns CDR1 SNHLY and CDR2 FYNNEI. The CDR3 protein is CASLGGTQETQYF. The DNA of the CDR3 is TGTGCCAGCCTGGGAGGGACCCAAGAGACCCAGTACTTC.

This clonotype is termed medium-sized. DNA for the CDR3: TGTGCCAGCAGCCAAGATATGGAGGACTACATTATCACAGATACGCAGTATTTT. Translated, it gives CASSQDMEDYIITDTQYF. This chain uses TRBV4-2 with TRBJ2-3, with a possible D match to TRBD2 (6 bases). Per germline, CDR1 LGHNA and CDR2 YNFKEQ. Deletions cut 0 bases from V and 2 bases from J, with 18 bases between. CDR3 size: 18 residues.

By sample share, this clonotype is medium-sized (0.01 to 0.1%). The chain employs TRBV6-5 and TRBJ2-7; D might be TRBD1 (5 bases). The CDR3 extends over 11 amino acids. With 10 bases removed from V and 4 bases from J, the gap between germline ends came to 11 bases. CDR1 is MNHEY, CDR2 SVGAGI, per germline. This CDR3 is CATLTDYEQYF. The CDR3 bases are TGTGCCACCCTGACAGATTACGAGCAGTACTTC.

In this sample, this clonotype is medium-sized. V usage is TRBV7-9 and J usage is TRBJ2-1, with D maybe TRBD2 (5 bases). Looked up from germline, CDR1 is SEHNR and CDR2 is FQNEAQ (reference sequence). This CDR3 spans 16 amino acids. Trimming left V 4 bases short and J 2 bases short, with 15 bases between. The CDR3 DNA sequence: TGTGCCAGCAGCTCCGGCCTACCCGGGACCTACAATGAGCAGTTCTTC. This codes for CASSSGLPGTYNEQFF.

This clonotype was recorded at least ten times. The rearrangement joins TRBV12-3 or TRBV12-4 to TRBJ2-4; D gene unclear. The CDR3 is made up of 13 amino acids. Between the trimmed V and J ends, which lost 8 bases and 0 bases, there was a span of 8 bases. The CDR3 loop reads CASGEGAKNIQYF. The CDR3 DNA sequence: TGTGCCAGCGGGGAAGGAGCCAAAAACATTCAGTACTTC.

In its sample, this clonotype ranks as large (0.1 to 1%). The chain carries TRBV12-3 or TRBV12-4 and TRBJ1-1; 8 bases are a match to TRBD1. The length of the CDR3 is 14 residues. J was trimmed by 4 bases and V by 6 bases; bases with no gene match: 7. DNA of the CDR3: TGTGCCAGCAGGACCTTGGACAGGGCCACTGAAGCTTTCTTT. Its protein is CASRTLDRATEAFF.

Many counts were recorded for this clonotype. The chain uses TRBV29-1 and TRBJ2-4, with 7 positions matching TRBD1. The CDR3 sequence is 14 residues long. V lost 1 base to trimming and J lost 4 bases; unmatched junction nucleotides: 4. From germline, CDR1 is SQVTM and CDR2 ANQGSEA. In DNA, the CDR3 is TGCAGCGTTGAAGGAGGGGGCCTAAAAAACATTCAGTACTTC. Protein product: CSVEGGGLKNIQYF.

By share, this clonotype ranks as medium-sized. CDR3 in amino acids: CASRIQGPLGNTIYF. DNA for the CDR3: TGTGCCAGTAGGATACAGGGCCCCCTTGGAAACACCATATATTTT. The V and J genes are TRBV19 and TRBJ1-3, with D possibly TRBD1 on 6 matching bases. Between the trimmed V and J ends, which lost 6 bases and 3 bases, there was a span of 15 bases. CDR1 and CDR2 (germline): LNHDA, SQIVND (reference sequence). This CDR3 spans 15 amino acids.

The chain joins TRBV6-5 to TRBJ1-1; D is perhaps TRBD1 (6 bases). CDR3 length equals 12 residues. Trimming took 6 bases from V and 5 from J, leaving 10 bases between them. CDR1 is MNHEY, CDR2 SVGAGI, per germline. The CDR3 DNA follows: TGTGCCAGCAGCCGACAGGAAACTGAAGCTTTCTTT. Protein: CASSRQETEAFF.

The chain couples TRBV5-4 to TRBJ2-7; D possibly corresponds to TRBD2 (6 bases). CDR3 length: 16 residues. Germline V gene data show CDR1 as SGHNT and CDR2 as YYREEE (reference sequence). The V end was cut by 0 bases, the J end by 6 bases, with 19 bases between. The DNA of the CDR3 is TGTGCCAGCAGCTTGGATCCGGGAGTTAGCCTGGGCGAGCAGTACTTC. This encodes CASSLDPGVSLGEQYF.

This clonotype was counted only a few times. This CDR3 reads CASIRERGPREAFF. CDR3 coding DNA: TGTGCCAGCATACGAGAAAGGGGGCCCCGCGAGGCTTTCTTT. The chain joins TRBV11-2 to TRBJ1-1; TRBD1 agrees at 7 bases. The germline CDR1 and CDR2 sequences are SGHAT and FQNNGV. Trimming removed 7 bases from V and 11 bases from J; junction bases left unmatched: 16. There are 14 residues in the CDR3. Looking up the rest from reference TRBV11-2 and TRBJ1-1 gives the full variable domain: EAGVAQSPRYKIIEKRQSVAFWCNPISGHATLYWYQQILGQGPKLLIQFQNNGVVDDSQLPKDRFSAERLKGVDSTLKIQPAKLEDSAVYLCASIRERGPREAFFGQGTRLTVV.

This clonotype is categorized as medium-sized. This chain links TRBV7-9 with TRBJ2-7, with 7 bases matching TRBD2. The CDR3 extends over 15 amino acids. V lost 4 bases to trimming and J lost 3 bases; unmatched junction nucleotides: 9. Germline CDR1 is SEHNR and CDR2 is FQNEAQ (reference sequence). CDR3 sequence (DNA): TGTGCCAGCAGCTCATGGGCGGGGGAATTCTACGAGCAGTACTTC. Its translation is CASSSWAGEFYEQYF.

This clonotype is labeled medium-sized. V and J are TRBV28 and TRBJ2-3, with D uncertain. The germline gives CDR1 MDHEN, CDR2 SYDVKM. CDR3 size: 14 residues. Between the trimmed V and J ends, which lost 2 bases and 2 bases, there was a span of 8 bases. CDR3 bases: TGTGCCAGCAGTTTAAGCCTTCCCACAGATACGCAGTATTTT. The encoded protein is CASSLSLPTDTQYF.